This TCR beta chain is from a study of blood T cell repertoires in COVID-19. Study-wide background: T cells, B-cell-depleted T cells, or PBMCs provided the cDNA or gDNA that served as material.

Trimming removed 2 bases from V and 4 bases from J; junction bases left unmatched: 6. CDR1 and CDR2 (germline): SGHNT, YYREEE (reference sequence). CDR3 length equals 14 residues. Under the authors' procedure: Amplified reference gene primers provided the basis for estimating nucleated cell counts. TCRdb keeps only in-frame clones here, not all; method: immunoSEQ multiplex PCR. V and J calls and clone size are given by that table; D and trimming were obtained from the DNA. The sample consists of 200,000 to 250,000 clones, about four fifths of them appearing once. Sequenced material: peripheral blood. This TCR derives from a woman aged 80 or over with acute or convalescent COVID-19. This rearrangement joins TRBV5-4 to TRBJ2-7; 7 bases agree with TRBD1. CDR3 nucleotide sequence: TGTGCCAGCAGCTTTCCGGGACAGATATACGAGCAGTACTTC. It specifies CASSFPGQIYEQYF.